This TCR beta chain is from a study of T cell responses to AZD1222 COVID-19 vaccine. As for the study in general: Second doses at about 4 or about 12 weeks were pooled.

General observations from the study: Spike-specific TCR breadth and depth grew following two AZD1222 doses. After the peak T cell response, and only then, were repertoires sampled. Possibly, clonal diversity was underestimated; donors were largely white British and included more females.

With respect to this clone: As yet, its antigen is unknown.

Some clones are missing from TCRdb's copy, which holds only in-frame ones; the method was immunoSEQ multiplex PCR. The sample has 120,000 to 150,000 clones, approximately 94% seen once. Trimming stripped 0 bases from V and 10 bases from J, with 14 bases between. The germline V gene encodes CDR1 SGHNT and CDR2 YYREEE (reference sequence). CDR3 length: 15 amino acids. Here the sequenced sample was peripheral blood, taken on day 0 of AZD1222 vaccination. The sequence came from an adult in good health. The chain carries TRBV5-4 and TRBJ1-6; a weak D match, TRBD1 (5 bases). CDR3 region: CASSLEAGLRSPLHF. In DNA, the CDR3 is TGTGCCAGCAGCTTGGAGGCAGGGCTTAGGTCACCCCTCCACTTT.